This TCR beta chain is drawn from a study of naive and memory T cell subsets (dated by TCRdb to about 2017). General notes on the study: The figure summarizing the skin biopsy and whole blood samples listed approximately 10 blood donors, 7 tuberculin skin test biopsies and 3 saline control biopsies. PCR2 was typically performed as a SYBR Green qPCR that was stopped at a set threshold, although end-point PCR (around 6 cycles) could be used instead for low-input samples. Skin biopsies were collected from tuberculin skin test sites or from saline-injected control sites and were processed for RNA extraction as previously described. Study-level results and caveats: The potential sensitivity of the RNA-based method to TCR transcript changes with T cell activation and differentiation was acknowledged. Details of skin biopsy collection and RNA processing were not given in the paper but were referenced to earlier studies. The larger number of TCRs at tuberculin skin test sites was interpreted as T cell infiltration of a delayed type IV hypersensitivity reaction. TCR sequences were reportedly recovered from both skin biopsy types, with far more TCRs at tuberculin skin test sites.

A few counts support this clonotype. The clone's antigen remains unknown. No much larger clonotype is one base removed from it; base qualities were not supplied. The library was produced with UMI-ligation and nested PCR. Four rounds of PCR, run with the SP2 primer together with nested alpha and beta constant region primers, were used to amplify the ligated cDNA. TCR RNA was reverse transcribed with SuperScript IV using alpha and beta constant region primers for the blood and skin samples. T4 RNA ligase 1 was used to ligate an oligonucleotide containing the Illumina SP2 primer and a UMI to the 3' end of the cDNA. The 12-nucleotide UMI was composed of two random hexamers separated by an eight-base spacer, which was included to prevent hairpin formation. From the second PCR onward, TCR alpha and beta chain libraries were processed separately, and dual indexing was applied for multiplexing. After pooling, the indexed libraries were analyzed by capillary electrophoresis and sequenced on either an Illumina MiSeq or NextSeq. PhiX DNA at roughly 4.5-7% was added to the libraries to raise base diversity and improve cluster recognition. Processing in the source paper ran as follows. Demultiplexor extracted UMIs from read 2, combined them with read 1 TCR sequence, and split reads by sample indices. Decombinator identified V and J genes and V-J junctions, assigning each TCR a five-part identifier including V and J deletions. Collapsinator used UMIs to correct sequencing errors and PCR amplification heterogeneity, producing a UMI-based abundance for each TCR. Identifiers were converted to nucleotide sequence by CDR3Translator and translated to amino acids, and CDR3 regions were extracted on the basis of terminal motifs. After normalization to the amount of input RNA, the error-corrected alpha and beta TCR counts from blood and from skin were compared. TCRdb handled the public reads itself, with Q25 trimming in fastp and clone calling in MiXCR, and kept productive beta chains. Rows merge per CDR3 protein into single entries with the most common DNA and genes. TCRdb's processing, not the authors', yielded these V and J calls. This sample comprises 30,000 to 35,000 distinct CDR3 sequences, approximately 7.1% of them detected only once. The ten most abundant clones make up 3% to 3.5% of the sample.

The sample's treatment or condition label is to be understood as: skin biopsy from PPD injection site in Mantoux-positive individual. The study reported a robust and sensitive protocol to amplify, sequence and analyze TCRs, based on 3' ligation of a UMI-containing oligonucleotide to TCR cDNA. Tuberculin skin test biopsies came from sites injected with PPD in individuals with a positive Mantoux test. Total RNA, without cell sorting, was DNase treated with RQ1 DNase before reverse transcription, targeting roughly 1 to 1000 ng input. Libraries were prepared from skin biopsies and whole blood so that pipeline robustness could be tested in samples in which T cells form a minority population. This receptor was identified in an adult in good health. The source material was skin, sampled from a tuberculin skin test site.

The nucleotide sequence is given as TGTGCCAGCAGCCGGCCTCCCGGTAGCGGGACCTACAATGAGCAGTTCTTC. Its coded protein is CASSRPPGSGTYNEQFF. The sequence joins TRBV7-2 to TRBJ2-1, and 8 bases in between align with TRBD2. At the junction V is shortened by 5 bases and J by 2 bases; bases outside the gene matches: 11. Spanning cysteine to phenylalanine, the CDR3 consists of 17 amino acids. Only the CDR3 DNA stays, 51 bases, in frame from base 1. Sequences SGHTA (CDR1) and FQGNSA (CDR2) are obtained from the germline V gene. The CDR3 plus the reference TRBV7-2 and TRBJ2-1 genes for the other parts give the full variable domain: GAGVSQSPSNKVTEKGKDVELRCDPISGHTALYWYRQSLGQGLEFLIYFQGNSAPDKSGLPSDRFSAERTGGSVSTLTIQRTQQEDSAVYLCASSRPPGSGTYNEQFFGPGTRLTVL.